The T cell receptor (beta chain) under discussion was sequenced for a study of early T cells in non-severe SARS-CoV-2 infection. Study as a whole: Unsorted whole-blood RNA was sequenced in bulk, leaving chains unpaired.

In this sample, this clonotype turned up a few times. Antigen unknown. The CDR3 is made up of 14 amino acids. Deletions cut 5 bases from V and 0 bases from J, with 10 bases between. The germline CDR1 and CDR2 sequences are SEHNR and FQNEAQ (reference sequence). Study results and limitations: Matches to VDJdb favored anti-spike CD8 responses and missed private and CD4 specificities.

Each cDNA molecule carried a unique molecular identifier. TCRdb reanalysed the 5' RACE reads using MiXCR and keeps one entry per CDR3 protein. The sample includes tens of thousands of distinct CDR3 sequences, 14% to 15% of them seen just once. This sequence originates from an adult who was a healthcare worker with PCR-confirmed SARS-CoV-2 infection or an uninfected control (not recorded which). The V call is TRBV7-9, the J call TRBJ1-2; D call uncertain. Sequenced material: whole blood. DNA for the CDR3: TGTGCCAGCAGCCCACAGCGAGCTAACTATGGCTACACCTTC. Its translation is CASSPQRANYGYTF.